This T cell receptor (beta chain) originates from a study of blood T cell repertoires in COVID-19. Looking at the study overall: Italy, Spain and the United States were the sources of the convalescent and acute COVID-19 samples.

The ends were cut back, 6 bases at V and 5 bases at J, with 20 bases in the middle. Germline-derived CDR1 and CDR2 are LNHDA and SQIVND (reference sequence). The CDR3 runs to 16 residues. Profiling relied on immunoSEQ multiplex PCR, and the TCRdb table lists in-frame clones only, not all of them. The repertoire has 200,000 to 250,000 clones, roughly 87% of them found once; the top ten carry around 6%. Enrolled through a virtual design, the participants were between 18 and 89 years of age and came from 24 US areas. V and J are TRBV19 and TRBJ1-5; D might be TRBD1 (5 bases). The receptor's source is a woman under 40 with acute COVID-19. The sample was PBMCs or T cells enriched from blood (not recorded which). The CDR3 sequence is CASSPSGGVMDQPQHF. In DNA form, the CDR3 reads TGTGCCAGTAGCCCCAGCGGGGGGGTAATGGATCAGCCCCAGCATTTT. The full variable domain, rest sourced from reference TRBV19 and TRBJ1-5, is DGGITQSPKYLFRKEGQNVTLSCEQNLNHDAMYWYRQDPGQGLRLIYYSQIVNDFQKGDIAEGYSVSREKKESFPLTVTSAQKNPTAFYLCASSPSGGVMDQPQHFGDGTRLSIL.